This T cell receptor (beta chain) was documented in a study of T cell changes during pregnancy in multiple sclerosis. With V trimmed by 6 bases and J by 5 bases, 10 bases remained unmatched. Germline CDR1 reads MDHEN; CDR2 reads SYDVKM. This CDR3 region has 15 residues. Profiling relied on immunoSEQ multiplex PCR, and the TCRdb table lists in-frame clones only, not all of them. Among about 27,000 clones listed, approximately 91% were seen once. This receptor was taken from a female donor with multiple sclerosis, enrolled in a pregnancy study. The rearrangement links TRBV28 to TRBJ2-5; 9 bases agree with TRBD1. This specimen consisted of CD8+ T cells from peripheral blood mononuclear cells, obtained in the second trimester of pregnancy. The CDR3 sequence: CASSPPGQGEETQYF. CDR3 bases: TGTGCCAGCAGCCCCCCGGGACAGGGAGAGGAGACCCAGTACTTC.